The rows below give T cell receptor beta chains drawn from one sample of a study of blood T cell repertoires in COVID-19. The repertoire was sequenced with immunoSEQ multiplex PCR; TCRdb's copy has only in-frame clones and lacks some. Here the sample spans fewer than 350,000 clones, approximately 90% being singletons. Sequences were obtained from PBMCs or T cells enriched from blood (not recorded which). The source of these receptors is a middle-aged woman with acute COVID-19. CDR3s include the opening cysteine and the closing phenylalanine or tryptophan. A D gene is named only where the DNA matches it firmly. The size field is filled for only some rows; it gives once, few, many or a size class.

>.|TRBV3-1/TRBV3-2|TRBJ1-4|.
TGTGCCAGCAGCCCCGGCGACAGAGCAACTAATGAAAAACTGTTTTTT
CASSPGDRATNEKLFF
>.|TRBV4-3|TRBJ2-7|once
TGCGCCAGCAGCCAAGATTCTACCGCGGCGTACGAGCAGTACTTC
CASSQDSTAAYEQYF
>.|TRBV11-2|TRBJ1-1|once
TGTGCCAGCAGCTTCGGGCGGGGTCCGGGGGGCACTGAAGCTTTCTTT
CASSFGRGPGGTEAFF
>TRBD2|TRBV7-3|TRBJ2-3|.
TGTGCCAGCAGCTCCGGGACTAGCGGGAGACTCGATACGCAGTATTTT
CASSSGTSGRLDTQYF
>TRBD1|TRBV10-3|TRBJ1-2|.
TGTGCCATCAGTCCCTATTCCCCCCGGACAGGGGGGGGAGGCTACACCTTC
CAISPYSPRTGGGGYTF
>TRBD1|TRBV6-2/TRBV6-3|TRBJ2-2|.
TGTGCCAGCAGTACCGACAGGGGGCGCAACACCGGGGAGCTGTTTTTT
CASSTDRGRNTGELFF
>TRBD1|TRBV9|TRBJ1-2|.
TGTGCCAGCAGCGGGAGTTCCTCAGGGGGACTTGGCTACACCTTC
CASSGSSSGGLGYTF
>TRBD1|TRBV7-8|TRBJ1-5|.
TGTGCCAGCAGCTCGGACAGGGGCGCCGAATCCAATCAGCCCCAGCATTTT
CASSSDRGAESNQPQHF
>TRBD2|TRBV11-2|TRBJ2-1|.
TGTGCCAGCAGCTTTAGGACTAGCGGGGGAAACTACAATGAGCAGTTCTTC
CASSFRTSGGNYNEQFF
>.|TRBV18|TRBJ2-3|once
TGTGCCAGCTCACCCCGGGAACGCGCGTCCAAGGCCGGAGATACGCAGTATTTT
CASSPRERASKAGDTQYF
>TRBD2|TRBV7-9|TRBJ2-3|.
TGTGCCAGCAGCTTACAGGGACTAGCTGGCACAGATACGCAGTATTTT
CASSLQGLAGTDTQYF
>TRBD2|TRBV11-2|TRBJ2-4|.
TGTGCCACCAAGCGGGATTTAGCCAAAAACATTCAGTACTTC
CATKRDLAKNIQYF
>.|TRBV15|TRBJ1-2|.
TGTGCCACCAGCAGAGAATATCCTACTGACAGGACCCTCTATGGCTACACCTTC
CATSREYPTDRTLYGYTF
>TRBD1|TRBV18|TRBJ2-5|.
TGTGCCAGCTCACCGGGACAGGCTAGCCAAGAGACCCAGTACTTC
CASSPGQASQETQYF
>TRBD1|TRBV24-1|TRBJ2-4|.
TGTGCCACCAGTGAGGCCACCGGGACAGAAAAAAACATTCAGTACTTC
CATSEATGTEKNIQYF
>TRBD1|TRBV11-2|TRBJ2-3|.
TGTGCCAGCACCCTCACAGGGGCCCTCCTCACAGATACGCAGTATTTT
CASTLTGALLTDTQYF
>.|TRBV7-2|TRBJ1-3|.
TGTGCCAGCAGCTTAGGGCTAGAAAACACCATATATTTT
CASSLGLENTIYF
>TRBD1|TRBV3-1/TRBV3-2|TRBJ1-1|.
TGTGCCAGCAGCCAAGATCTGGGACAGGTCCCTGAAGCTTTCTTT
CASSQDLGQVPEAFF
>.|TRBV7-8|TRBJ2-2|.
TGTGCCAGCAGTCCGAACAGGCCTAGCGTCGTCGGGGAGCTGTTTTTT
CASSPNRPSVVGELFF
>.|TRBV18|TRBJ1-6|once
TGTGCCAGCTCACCAGGTACCGACAGGCCATCGGCCCTCCACTTT
CASSPGTDRPSALHF
>TRBD1|TRBV5-6|TRBJ1-2|.
TGTGCCAGCAGCGACCGGGACAGGGGGCAGACCTTC
CASSDRDRGQTF
>TRBD2|TRBV3-1/TRBV3-2|TRBJ2-7|.
TGTGCCAGCAGCCAAGGGGGACTAGCGGGAGAATACGAGCAGTACTTC
CASSQGGLAGEYEQYF
>.|TRBV7-3|TRBJ2-5|.
TGTGCCAGCAGCTTAACGCCGGGGGAGACCCAGTACTTC
CASSLTPGETQYF
>.|TRBV28|TRBJ2-7|.
TGTGCCAGCAGTTTAGGCAGCGACTTATCCTACGAGCAGTACTTC
CASSLGSDLSYEQYF
>.|TRBV6-5|TRBJ1-5|.
TGTGCCAGCAGTTACTCTGGACAGATCAATCAGCCCCAGCATTTT
CASSYSGQINQPQHF
>TRBD2|TRBV2|TRBJ2-3|.
TGTGCCAGCAGCAAGGGACTAGCGGCTAGCACAGATACGCAGTATTTT
CASSKGLAASTDTQYF
>TRBD2|TRBV6-4|TRBJ2-1|.
TGTGCCAGCAGTGAAAATTTGGGACTAGCAAATGAGCAGTTCTTC
CASSENLGLANEQFF
>TRBD1|TRBV10-3|TRBJ1-1|.
TGTGCCATCAGCCGCGGACAGGGTGGTGAAGCTTTCTTT
CAISRGQGGEAFF
>TRBD1|TRBV7-2|TRBJ2-7|few
TGTGCCAGCAGCTTAGTTGGACAGGGAGCCTACGAGCAGTACTTC
CASSLVGQGAYEQYF
>.|TRBV29-1|TRBJ1-2|.
TGCAGCGTTGAGGTATACAGGGAAGCTAACTATGGCTACACCTTC
CSVEVYREANYGYTF
>TRBD2|TRBV11-3|TRBJ2-1|.
TGTGCCAGCAGCTTAGATTCGGGGGGGGACAATGAGCAGTTCTTC
CASSLDSGGDNEQFF
>.|TRBV14|TRBJ1-1|.
TGTGCCAGCAGCCAATCACGGACATCGCGCGCTTTCTTT
CASSQSRTSRAFF
>.|TRBV7-2|TRBJ2-7|.
TGTGCCAGCAGCTTCAATTCCGGGACACTTACCTACGAGCAGTACTTC
CASSFNSGTLTYEQYF
>TRBD1|TRBV19|TRBJ1-1|once
TGTGCCAGTAGTATCGGGACAGGGGGTGGATGGACTGAAGCTTTCTTT
CASSIGTGGGWTEAFF
>.|TRBV24-1|TRBJ2-1|.
TGTGCCACCAGTGAGAGCTCCTACAATGAGCAGTTCTTC
CATSESSYNEQFF
>.|TRBV30|TRBJ1-2|.
TGTGCCTGGAGTGTACAGGGAAAAGGCTACACCTTC
CAWSVQGKGYTF
>.|TRBV24-1|TRBJ1-2|.
TGTGCCACCAGTGATCGACAAACCAACTATGGCTACACCTTC
CATSDRQTNYGYTF
>.|TRBV28|TRBJ1-4|.
TGTGCCAGCAGTTCACCTGCATCCGCGGCTAATGAAAAACTGTTTTTT
CASSSPASAANEKLFF
>.|TRBV30|TRBJ1-1|.
TGTGCCTGGAGTGTTTCGGGGGTTGAAGCTTTCTTT
CAWSVSGVEAFF
>TRBD2|TRBV9|TRBJ2-5|.
TGTGCCAGCAGCGTAGGAGCGGGAGGGGTTGGACAAGAGACCCAGTACTTC
CASSVGAGGVGQETQYF
>.|TRBV6-1|TRBJ1-2|.
TGTGCCAGCAGTGACGACAGGAGAGCTAACTATGGCTACACCTTC
CASSDDRRANYGYTF
>TRBD1|TRBV19|TRBJ1-2|.
TGTGCCAGTAGTGACAGGGGGTTTGGCTACACCTTC
CASSDRGFGYTF
>TRBD2|TRBV7-2|TRBJ2-1|.
TGTGCCAGCAGCCTACGACTAGCGGGGGGTGGCAATGAGCAGTTCTTC
CASSLRLAGGGNEQFF
>TRBD1|TRBV19|TRBJ1-1|.
TGTGCCAGTAGTACCAGGACAGGGATCGGGTCGTCGAACACTGAAGCTTTCTTT
CASSTRTGIGSSNTEAFF
>TRBD2|TRBV4-3|TRBJ2-5|once
TGCGCCAGCAGCCAGGGACTGGGGACTAGCGGGAGGGCCGGGAGGGAGACCCAGTACTTC
CASSQGLGTSGRAGRETQYF
>TRBD1|TRBV19|TRBJ2-7|.
TGTGCCAGTAGTACAACCCGGTACAGGGGGCAGTACGAGCAGTACTTC
CASSTTRYRGQYEQYF
>.|TRBV19|TRBJ1-5|.
.
CASTSDRSQPQHF
>TRBD1|TRBV7-2|TRBJ1-2|.
TGTGCCAGCAGCGATCCGGGACAGGGTAGTATTTATGGCTACACCTTC
CASSDPGQGSIYGYTF
>.|TRBV30|TRBJ1-5|.
TGTGCCTGGAGTGGGGGGGGCATCAGTCAGCCCCAGCATTTT
CAWSGGGISQPQHF
>.|TRBV6-5|TRBJ2-3|.
TGTGCCAGCAGGAGGGACATCACAGATACGCAGTATTTT
CASRRDITDTQYF
>TRBD1|TRBV19|TRBJ1-1|once
TGTGCCAGTAGAAAAGGACAGGGCGGGGGGAACACTGAAGCTTTCTTT
CASRKGQGGGNTEAFF
>.|TRBV13|TRBJ2-7|.
TGTGCCAGCAGCGCCCAAACAGATCTCAACTACGAGCAGTACTTC
CASSAQTDLNYEQYF
>.|TRBV14|TRBJ2-7|once
TGTGCCAGCAGCCAAGCGTCCCGAGACGAGCAGTACTTC
CASSQASRDEQYF
>TRBD1|TRBV4-1|TRBJ2-3|.
TGCGCCAGCAGCCAAATCGGGACAGGGGGCTTAAATACGCAGTATTTT
CASSQIGTGGLNTQYF
>.|TRBV27|TRBJ1-4|.
TGTGCCAGCAGTAAACAGGGTTTGGGTCCGGCTAATGAAAAACTGTTTTTT
CASSKQGLGPANEKLFF
>TRBD1|TRBV5-1|TRBJ1-2|.
TGCGCCAGCAGCGCCGACAGGGGGAATGCTTTGACTGGCTACACCTTC
CASSADRGNALTGYTF
>.|TRBV5-8|TRBJ2-7|.
TGTGCCAGCAGCTTGCAGAGTGGCAGGGTCTACGAGCAGTACTTC
CASSLQSGRVYEQYF
>TRBD2|TRBV9|TRBJ2-7|.
TGTGCCAGCAGCACCAGCGGGAGTAGCTACGAGCAGTACTTC
CASSTSGSSYEQYF
>.|TRBV28|TRBJ1-1|.
TGTGCCAGCAGTCCGAACTTAGGGGCAGGCGAGACTGAAGCTTTCTTT
CASSPNLGAGETEAFF
>.|TRBV29-1|TRBJ2-1|.
TGCAGCGTTGAAGTGGAAAGGGGGAATGAGCAGTTCTTC
CSVEVERGNEQFF